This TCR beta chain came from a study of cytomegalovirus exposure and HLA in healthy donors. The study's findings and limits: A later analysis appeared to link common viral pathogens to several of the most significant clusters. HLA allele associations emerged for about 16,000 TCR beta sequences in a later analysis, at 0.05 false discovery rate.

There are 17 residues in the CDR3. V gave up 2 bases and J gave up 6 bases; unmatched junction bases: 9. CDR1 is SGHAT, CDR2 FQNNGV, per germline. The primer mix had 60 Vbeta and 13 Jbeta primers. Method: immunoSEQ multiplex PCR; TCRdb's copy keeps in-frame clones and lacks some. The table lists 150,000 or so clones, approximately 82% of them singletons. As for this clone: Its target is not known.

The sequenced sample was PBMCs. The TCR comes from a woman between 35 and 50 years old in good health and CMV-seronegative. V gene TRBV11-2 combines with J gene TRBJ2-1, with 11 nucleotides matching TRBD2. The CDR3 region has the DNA TGTGCCAGCAGCTTACCCCCGGGACTAGCGGCCCTCAATGAGCAGTTCTTC. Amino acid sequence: CASSLPPGLAALNEQFF.